This T cell receptor (beta chain) was identified in a study of blood T cell repertoires in COVID-19. Whole-study context: Recovered status applied to Cohort 3 donors who had two consecutive negative PCRs. It also applied to those with clearance or with symptom resolution. From T cells, B-cell-depleted T cells, or PBMCs came the material, which was cDNA or gDNA.

Those who participated ranged in age from about 18 to 89 years and resided in about two dozen US areas. The germline CDR1 and CDR2 sequences are MDHEN and SYDVKM. This CDR3 contains 15 residues. Losses at the gene ends were 6 bases for V and 5 bases for J; bases not matched to a gene: 13. In this sample, this clone turned up a few times. Sequenced by immunoSEQ multiplex PCR; TCRdb stores in-frame clones only, minus some. Among roughly 200,000 clones, 80% to 90% were seen once, and the ten largest hold approximately 7.2%. The chain is built from TRBV28 and TRBJ2-7; 7 bases line up with TRBD2. The clonotype was recovered from a man younger than 40 in a cohort exposed to, infected with or recovered from COVID-19 (not recorded which). The specimen sequenced was PBMCs or T cells enriched from blood (not recorded which). The CDR3, as DNA: TGTGCCAGCAGCCTGATTGACGGGAGGAGGAACGAGCAGTACTTC. Its translation: CASSLIDGRRNEQYF.